The following is a T cell receptor (beta chain) sequence with its context. This record comes from a study of beta chain features in type 1 diabetes. CDR3 size: 15 residues. Germline lookup yields CDR1 SGHRS and CDR2 YFSETQ. The V gene end was trimmed by 7 bases and the J gene end by 5 bases; junction bases not matched to a gene: 8. Sequenced material consisted of expressed TCRB transcripts (all of the isolated RNA was reverse transcribed). The repertoire was sequenced with immunoSEQ multiplex PCR; TCRdb's copy has only in-frame clones and lacks some. The sample lists 300,000 to 350,000 clones, approximately 8% occurring once.

Material for sequencing was central memory CD4+ T cells from blood. This clonotype was sampled from a woman aged 18-29 years in good health. The chain joins TRBV5-1 to TRBJ2-2, with TRBD1 matching over 10 bases. Here the CDR3 reads CASSGTGESTGELFF. CDR3 in DNA: TGCGCCAGCTCCGGGACAGGGGAATCGACCGGGGAGCTGTTTTTT. The variable domain in full, completed from reference TRBV5-1 and TRBJ2-2, reads KAGVTQTPRYLIKTRGQQVTLSCSPISGHRSVSWYQQTPGQGLQFLFEYFSETQRNKGNFPGRFSGRQFSNSRSEMNVSTLELGDSALYLCASSGTGESTGELFFGEGSRLTVL.